This T cell receptor beta chain was recovered during a study of blood T cell repertoires in COVID-19. Study details: The United States, Italy and Spain supplied acute and convalescent COVID-19 samples.

Here immunoSEQ multiplex PCR was the method, and the copy in TCRdb shows in-frame clones only, minus some. The sample has about 34,000 clones; more than 60% are singletons. The CDR3 totals 12 residues. V lost 2 bases, J lost 7 bases, and 5 bases lay in between. Germline V gene data show CDR1 as SNHLY and CDR2 as FYNNEI. This receptor was obtained from a man older than 75 with active or convalescent COVID-19. The source material was peripheral blood. J is TRBJ2-2 and V is TRBV2; D is uncertain. The chain's CDR3 is CASSELYGELFF. The CDR3 bases are TGTGCCAGCAGTGAACTCTACGGGGAGCTGTTTTTT.